The 5 T cell receptor beta chains reported below all come from one sample, sequenced in a study of cytotoxic CD8 clonotypes in ibrutinib-treated CLL. Clones were sequenced by immunoSEQ multiplex PCR, and TCRdb holds only the in-frame ones, with some missing. This table holds tens of thousands of clones, 60% to 80% found once. Material: PBMCs, obtained at disease progression, from a patient treated with ibrutinib. Receptors were obtained from a human donor with chronic lymphocytic leukemia.

The V gene is TRBV27, the J gene TRBJ1-2; 7 bases agree with TRBD1. The germline CDR1 and CDR2 sequences are MNHEY and SMNVEV (reference sequence). There are 14 residues in the CDR3. The junction had 14 bases not matched to a gene; V was cut back by 8 bases and J by 8 bases. CDR3 coding DNA: TGTGCCAGCGGGGGGCTCGACAGGGCTGGCGGCTACACCTTC. Amino acids: CASGGLDRAGGYTF.

This clone appeared a few times. The same CDR3 arises from other DNA sequences in this sample as well. The V call is TRBV11-2, the J call TRBJ1-3; possible D gene TRBD1, 5 bases. The germline V gene has CDR1 SGHAT and CDR2 FQNNGV. V was trimmed by 5 bases and J by 1 base, leaving 9 bases between them. This CDR3 is built from 14 residues. The CDR3 bases are TGTGCCAGCAGCCTAGGGGAGTCTGGAAACACCATATATTTT. Its translation: CASSLGESGNTIYF.

About this clone: The junction and the germline gene differ at one end; a read error may be behind it. Other DNA sequences of this sample code for an identical CDR3. This chain links TRBV27 with TRBJ1-4; D remains unclear. CDR1 and CDR2 (germline): MNHEY, SMNVEV (reference sequence). There are 14 residues in the CDR3. CDR3 DNA: TGTGCCAGCAGTTTGGATCCGTTCGGGGAAAAGCTGTTTTTT. Residues: CASSLDPFGEKLFF.

V is TRBV6-5 and J is TRBJ2-3; maybe TRBD1 (5 bases). Germline V lookup: CDR1 MNHEY, CDR2 SVGAGI. The CDR3 runs 12 residues. V lost 10 bases and J 5 bases, leaving 13 bases between the germline ends. CDR3 DNA sequence: TGTGCCACCCGCCAGGGTGGAGATACGCAGTATTTT. This translates into CATRQGGDTQYF.

The CDR3 is CASSRQRGWDEQFF. CDR3 coding DNA: TGTGCCAGCAGCCGACAGCGGGGATGGGATGAGCAGTTCTTC. The genes are TRBV6-5 and TRBJ2-1, with 7 bases fitting TRBD2. J was trimmed by 8 bases and V by 6 bases; bases with no gene match: 10. Germline CDR1 MNHEY, CDR2 SVGAGI. The CDR3 contains 14 residues.